The 26 T cell receptor beta chains in this list originate from one sample, sequenced in a study of T cells in Graves' hyperthyroidism and ophthalmopathy. Amplification yielded TCR beta CDR3 regions, with RNA transcripts as the source. The HTBI set primed first-round TCR CDR3 RT-PCR. A single record per CDR3 protein comes from TCRdb applying MiXCR to the multiplex PCR reads. The sample yields fewer than 600,000 distinct CDR3 sequences, 14% seen once. The sample taken for sequencing was blood. Every receptor here comes from a woman aged 40 to 49 with Graves' hyperthyroidism.

This clonotype occurred a few times. V and J are TRBV10-3 and TRBJ1-4; unclear D gene. CDR1 is ENHRY, CDR2 SYGVKD, per germline. The CDR3 totals 14 residues. V was shortened by 4 bases and J by 5 bases, with 11 bases between the two germline ends. Written as DNA, the CDR3 is TGTGCCATCAGTGGAGAACAGTCCAATGAAAAACTGTTTTTT. Translating gives CAISGEQSNEKLFF.

This clonotype showed up many times. The chain combines TRBV12-3 or TRBV12-4 with TRBJ1-2; D is unclear. V lost 1 base and J lost 4, with 13 bases in between. The CDR3 totals 15 residues. CDR3 sequence: CASSLGGPVGYGYTF. The CDR3 nucleotides are TGTGCCAGCAGTTTAGGAGGGCCGGTTGGCTATGGCTACACCTTC.

This clonotype was seen repeatedly, ten times or more. V gene TRBV7-8 combines with J gene TRBJ2-2; D possibly corresponds to TRBD2 (6 bases). V was cut by 1 base and J by 0 bases, with 18 bases left in between. Germline CDR1 is SGHVS and CDR2 is FQNEAQ. The CDR3 is 19 residues long. The CDR3 region is CASSLESVGGLANTGELFF. CDR3 in DNA: TGTGCCAGCAGCTTAGAGTCGGTGGGGGGTCTGGCGAACACCGGGGAGCTGTTTTTT.

This clonotype appeared many times. The chain uses TRBV2 and TRBJ2-2; the D gene is possibly TRBD1 (6 bases). Germline CDR1 and CDR2: SNHLY and FYNNEI. The V gene lost 8 bases and the J gene lost 8 bases, with 18 bases spanning the gap. This CDR3 is built from 14 residues. The CDR3 sequence is CASSESTGTGELFF. The CDR3, as DNA: TGTGCCAGCTCTGAGTCCACCGGGACAGGGGAGCTGTTTTTT.

This clonotype was seen only a few times. V is TRBV19 and J is TRBJ2-1; D unresolved. From germline, CDR1 is LNHDA and CDR2 SQIVND (reference sequence). The CDR3 extends over 16 amino acids. Trimming took 6 bases from V and 0 from J, leaving 15 bases between them. The CDR3 DNA follows: TGTGCCAGTAGCAACCCTTACATTAGCTCCTACAATGAGCAGTTCTTC. It specifies CASSNPYISSYNEQFF.

This chain uses TRBV15 with TRBJ2-2, with D possibly matching TRBD2 (5 bases). There are 16 residues in the CDR3. CDR1 is LNHNV and CDR2 is YYDKDF in the germline V gene (reference sequence). Trimming pared 1 base from V and 0 bases from J, leaving 9 bases between. In DNA, the CDR3 is TGTGCCACCAGCAGAGTTTCGGGAACGAACACCGGGGAGCTGTTTTTT. Protein product: CATSRVSGTNTGELFF.

There are a few counts of this clonotype. The gene calls are TRBV7-2 and TRBJ2-1, with a tentative D call TRBD1 (6 bases). The CDR3 spans 14 residues. The V end lost 5 bases, the J end lost 4 bases, and 12 bases lay between the germline ends. The germline V gene has CDR1 SGHTA and CDR2 FQGNSA. The CDR3 DNA follows: TGTGCCAGCAGCATCCGACAGGATTACAATGAGCAGTTCTTC. This translates into CASSIRQDYNEQFF.

There are many counts of this clonotype. The V gene is TRBV2, the J gene TRBJ2-1; D is possibly TRBD2 (5 bases). This CDR3 is 15 amino acids long. Germline V gene sequence: CDR1 SNHLY, CDR2 FYNNEI. Trimming left V 4 bases short and J 1 base short, with 11 bases between. In nucleotides, the CDR3 is TGTGCCAGCAGTGGGACTGGCGGGTCCTACAATGAGCAGTTCTTC. This gives the protein CASSGTGGSYNEQFF.

This clonotype has a count of ten or more. The chain carries TRBV20-1 and TRBJ1-3; D is possibly TRBD1 (6 bases). From germline, CDR1 is DFQATT and CDR2 SNEGSKA (reference sequence). The length of the CDR3 is 14 residues. V lost 6 bases to trimming and J lost 4 bases, with 16 bases between them. The CDR3 spells CSAQKGGLGNTIYF. CDR3 DNA: TGCAGTGCCCAAAAGGGGGGGTTAGGAAACACCATATATTTT.

The J gene is TRBJ1-5, the V gene TRBV5-1; TRBD1 aligns across 9 bases. V lost 1 base and J lost 15; bases outside the gene matches: 11. Germline CDR1 SGHRS, CDR2 YFSETQ. The CDR3 length is 14 residues. As DNA, the CDR3 is TGCGCCAGCAGCTTGCCGGGACAGGGTAGCTACGCGCATTTT. Protein: CASSLPGQGSYAHF.

This clonotype was observed at least ten times. The chain is built from TRBV20-1 and TRBJ2-4, with TRBD2 identical over 8 bases. In germline, CDR1 is DFQATT, CDR2 SNEGSKA (reference sequence). The CDR3 has 14 residues. This CDR3 reads CSSGPPLAKNIQYF. The CDR3 nucleotides are TGCTCTAGCGGGCCCCCCCTAGCCAAAAACATTCAGTACTTC.

This clonotype came up many times. V and J are TRBV6-1 and TRBJ1-2; D remains unclear. This CDR3 spans 11 amino acids. CDR1 is MNHNS, CDR2 SASEGT, per germline. Deletions cut 6 bases from V and 3 bases from J, with 5 bases between. CDR3: CASSQDYGYTF. For the CDR3, the DNA is TGTGCCAGCAGCCAGGACTATGGCTACACCTTC.

V gene TRBV20-1 combines with J gene TRBJ2-2; 11 bases map to TRBD2. V gave up 1 base and J gave up 5 bases; unmatched junction bases: 9. The CDR3 sequence is 17 residues long. CDR1 is DFQATT and CDR2 is SNEGSKA in the germline V gene (reference sequence). The CDR3 region is CSARAPDSGRVTGELFF. The CDR3 region has the DNA TGCAGTGCTAGAGCTCCGGATAGCGGGAGGGTAACCGGGGAGCTGTTTTTT.

This clonotype was recorded many times. The rearrangement joins TRBV11-2 to TRBJ2-1, with 9 bases identical to TRBD2. The length of the CDR3 is 17 residues. Germline V lookup: CDR1 SGHAT, CDR2 FQNNGV. Losses at the gene ends were 1 base for V and 7 bases for J; bases not matched to a gene: 11. For the CDR3, the DNA is TGTGCCAGCAGCTTAGGAATGCTAGCGGGACGTAGTAATGAGCAGTTCTTC. Translated, it gives CASSLGMLAGRSNEQFF.

Points on this clonotype: One junction end does not reproduce the germline sequence, and a read error may be involved. V gene TRBV28 combines with J gene TRBJ2-2; TRBD2 might be the D (5 bases). Germline CDR1 reads MDHEN; CDR2 reads SYDVKM. The CDR3 is 12 residues long. Here the CDR3 DNA reads TGTGCCAGCAGCCCTGGACCGGAGCAGCGGTATTTT. As protein: CASSPGPEQRYF. The whole variable domain, remainder taken from reference TRBV28 and TRBJ2-2, is DVKVTQSSRYLVKRTGEKVFLECVQDMDHENMFWYRQDPGLGLRLIYFSYDVKMKEKGDIPEGYSVSREKKERFSLILESASTNQTSMYLCASSPGPEQRYFGEGSRLTVL.

In regard to this clonotype: This could be a read error, since a much larger clone is one nucleotide away. V usage is TRBV20-1 and J usage is TRBJ2-7, with D unclear. The DNA matches TRBJ2-1 better at its end, which makes the J call doubtful. The CDR3 contains 14 residues. Germline values: CDR1 DFQATT, CDR2 SNEGSKA (reference sequence). The CDR3 DNA reads as TGCAGTGCTAGGGGGATAAGTGGCACCTACGAGCAGTTCTTC. It translates to CSARGISGTYEQFF.

In regard to this clonotype: This may be a read error, as it is one base from a much larger clone. The J gene is TRBJ1-3, the V gene TRBV11-2, with a weak D call TRBD1 (5 bases). The CDR3 sequence is 17 residues long. With 6 bases removed from V and 0 bases from J, the gap between germline ends came to 18 bases. Germline values: CDR1 SGHAT, CDR2 FQNNGV. CDR3 amino acids: CASSLLRFGGSGNTIYF. CDR3 DNA: TGTGCCAGCAGTTTACTCCGTTTCGGGGGCTCTGGAAACACCATATATTTT.

This clonotype was observed at least ten times. V usage is TRBV7-8 and J usage is TRBJ2-1; 7 bases line up with TRBD2. The CDR3 loop spans 17 amino acids. Per the germline V gene, CDR1 is SGHVS and CDR2 is FQNEAQ. Losses at the gene ends were 4 bases for V and 5 bases for J; bases not matched to a gene: 14. In DNA, the CDR3 is TGTGCCAGCAGCTGGGGGGGAGGCGGGAGTAGAAACAATGAGCAGTTCTTC. This codes for CASSWGGGGSRNNEQFF.

This clonotype has a count of ten or more. This chain joins TRBV28 and TRBJ1-1, with 9 nucleotides matching TRBD1. The CDR3 covers 18 residues. V gave up 6 bases and J gave up 2 bases; unmatched junction bases: 16. Germline lookup yields CDR1 MDHEN and CDR2 SYDVKM. CDR3: CASRSRGPGTGINTEAFF. CDR3 nucleotides: TGTGCCAGCAGGTCCCGAGGTCCGGGGACAGGGATAAACACTGAAGCTTTCTTT.

Many counts were recorded for this clonotype. In nucleotides, the CDR3 is TGTGCCAGCACCCCCCTAACTAATTCACCCCTCCACTTT. Its translation is CASTPLTNSPLHF. The rearrangement links TRBV12-3 or TRBV12-4 to TRBJ1-6, with D unclear. Trimming took 7 bases from V and 6 from J, leaving 10 bases between them. CDR3 length equals 13 residues.

This chain joins TRBV27 and TRBJ1-6, with a possible D match to TRBD1 (6 bases). The CDR3 covers 16 residues. Germline V gene sequence: CDR1 MNHEY, CDR2 SMNVEV (reference sequence). V gave up 6 bases and J gave up 10 bases, with 22 bases separating them. The CDR3 is CASRPAGASSESPLHF. For the CDR3, the DNA is TGTGCCAGCAGACCGGCGGGGGCTAGCAGTGAATCACCCCTCCACTTT.

The J gene is TRBJ2-3, the V gene TRBV7-3; 9 bases line up with TRBD2. CDR1 is SGHTA, CDR2 FQGTGA, per germline. V gave up 0 bases and J gave up 1 base; unmatched junction bases: 8. This CDR3 is built from 18 residues. CDR3 protein: CASSLTVGAGGRTDTQYF. CDR3 bases: TGTGCCAGCAGCTTAACAGTAGGAGCGGGAGGACGCACAGATACGCAGTATTTT.

A few counts support this clonotype. The gene calls are TRBV28 and TRBJ1-3; TRBD1 is a possible D gene (5 bases). The germline V gene encodes CDR1 MDHEN and CDR2 SYDVKM. This CDR3 spans 15 amino acids. Trimming shortened V by 3 bases and J by 0 bases, and 9 bases separated the two germline ends. The CDR3 is CASSFRGGSGNTIYF. In nucleotides, the CDR3 is TGTGCCAGCAGTTTCCGGGGCGGCTCTGGAAACACCATATATTTT.

In this sample, this clonotype turned up many times. V and J are TRBV20-1 and TRBJ2-1; TRBD2 aligns across 9 bases. This CDR3 is built from 15 residues. CDR1 is DFQATT and CDR2 is SNEGSKA in the germline V gene (reference sequence). The trim removed 6 bases at V and 0 bases at J, leaving 6 bases unmatched. CDR3 protein: CSAYRSGSSYNEQFF. The CDR3, as DNA: TGCAGTGCGTACCGTAGCGGGAGCTCCTACAATGAGCAGTTCTTC.

This clonotype was counted only a few times. A much larger clone lies a single base off, so this may be a read error. The V gene is TRBV28, the J gene TRBJ2-1; 8 bases are a match to TRBD2. Germline loops: CDR1 MDHEN, CDR2 SYDVKM. V was clipped by 3 bases and J by 9 bases; unmatched bases: 10. CDR3 length: 15 residues. Here the CDR3 reads CASSFRSGRNGEQFF. CDR3 nucleotides: TGTGCCAGCAGTTTCCGAAGCGGGAGAAACGGTGAGCAGTTCTTC.

This clonotype was observed a few times. V usage is TRBV3-1 and J usage is TRBJ1-2, with D perhaps TRBD1 (5 bases). Germline CDR1 is LGHDT and CDR2 is YNNKEL (reference sequence). Trimming cost V 5 bases and J 0 bases, with 10 bases left between them. The CDR3 runs to 14 residues. The CDR3 DNA reads TGTGCCAGCAGCGACCAGACAGCTAACTATGGCTACACCTTC. Amino acid sequence: CASSDQTANYGYTF.